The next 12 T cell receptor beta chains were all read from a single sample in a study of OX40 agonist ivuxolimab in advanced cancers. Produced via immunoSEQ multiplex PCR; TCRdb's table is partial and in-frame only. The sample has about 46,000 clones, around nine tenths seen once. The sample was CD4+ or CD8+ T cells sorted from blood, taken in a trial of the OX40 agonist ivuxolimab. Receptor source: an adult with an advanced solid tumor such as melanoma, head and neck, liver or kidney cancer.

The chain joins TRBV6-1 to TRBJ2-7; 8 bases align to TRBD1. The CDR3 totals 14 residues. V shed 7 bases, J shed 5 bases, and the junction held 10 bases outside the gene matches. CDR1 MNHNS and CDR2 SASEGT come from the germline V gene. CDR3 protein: CASTPRTGSHEQYF. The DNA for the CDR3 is TGTGCCAGCACCCCCCGGACAGGGAGCCACGAGCAGTACTTC.

CDR3 amino acids: CASSSALYRPEQYF. The CDR3 nucleotides are TGTGCCAGCAGTTCGGCCCTATATCGGCCCGAGCAGTACTTC. The J gene is TRBJ2-7, the V gene TRBV7-8; D ambiguous. Trimming removed 6 bases at V and 6 bases at J, with 18 bases between. The CDR3 totals 14 residues. Germline V lookup: CDR1 SGHVS, CDR2 FQNEAQ. The variable domain in full, completed from reference TRBV7-8 and TRBJ2-7, reads GAGVSQSPRYKVAKRGQDVALRCDPISGHVSLFWYQQALGQGPEFLTYFQNEAQLDKSGLPSDRFFAERPEGSVSTLKIQRTQQEDSAVYLCASSSALYRPEQYFGPGTRLTVT.

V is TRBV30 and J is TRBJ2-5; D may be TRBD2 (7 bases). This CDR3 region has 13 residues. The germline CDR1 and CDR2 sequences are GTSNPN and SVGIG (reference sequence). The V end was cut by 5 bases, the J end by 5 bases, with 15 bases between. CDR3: CAWGGRGGETQYF. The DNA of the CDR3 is TGTGCCTGGGGGGGGAGGGGGGGGGAGACCCAGTACTTC.

The CDR3 coding sequence is TGTGCCAGCAGTTACCTCTCCAACTATGGCTACACCTTC. Protein: CASSYLSNYGYTF. The chain combines TRBV6-6 with TRBJ1-2, with unresolved D. Germline V lookup: CDR1 MNHNY, CDR2 SVGAGI (reference sequence). The CDR3 totals 13 residues. Trimming shortened V by 2 bases and J by 2 bases, and 6 bases separated the two germline ends.

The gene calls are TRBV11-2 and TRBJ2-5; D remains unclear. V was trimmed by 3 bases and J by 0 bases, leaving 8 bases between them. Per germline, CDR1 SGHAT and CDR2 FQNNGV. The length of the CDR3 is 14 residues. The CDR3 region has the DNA TGTGCCAGCAGCTTGGACGGCTACCAAGAGACCCAGTACTTC. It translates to CASSLDGYQETQYF.

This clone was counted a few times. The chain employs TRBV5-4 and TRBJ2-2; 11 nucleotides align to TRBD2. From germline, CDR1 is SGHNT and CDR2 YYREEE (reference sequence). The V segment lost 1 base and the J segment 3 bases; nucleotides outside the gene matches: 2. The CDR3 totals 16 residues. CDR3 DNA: TGTGCCAGCAGCTTGCCACTAGCGGGGGACACCGGGGAGCTGTTTTTT. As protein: CASSLPLAGDTGELFF.

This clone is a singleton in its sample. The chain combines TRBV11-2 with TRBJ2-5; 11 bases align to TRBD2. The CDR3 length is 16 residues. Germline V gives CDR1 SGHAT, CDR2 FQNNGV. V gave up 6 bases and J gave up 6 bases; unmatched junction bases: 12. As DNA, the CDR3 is TGTGCCAGCAGTCTCGTTAGCGGGGGGGCGTCGAAGACCCAGTACTTC. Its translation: CASSLVSGGASKTQYF.

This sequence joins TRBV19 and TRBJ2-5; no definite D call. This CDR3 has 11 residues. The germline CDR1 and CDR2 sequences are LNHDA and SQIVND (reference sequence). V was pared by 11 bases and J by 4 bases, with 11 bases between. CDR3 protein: CAGLMRETQYF. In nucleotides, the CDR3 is TGTGCCGGTCTAATGAGAGAGACCCAGTACTTC.

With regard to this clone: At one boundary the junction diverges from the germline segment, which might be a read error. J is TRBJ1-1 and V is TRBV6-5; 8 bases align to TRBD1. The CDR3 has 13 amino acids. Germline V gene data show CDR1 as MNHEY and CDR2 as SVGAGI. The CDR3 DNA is TGTGCCAGCAGTTACACAGATGGGGACAGGCTAATGTTT. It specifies CASSYTDGDRLMF.

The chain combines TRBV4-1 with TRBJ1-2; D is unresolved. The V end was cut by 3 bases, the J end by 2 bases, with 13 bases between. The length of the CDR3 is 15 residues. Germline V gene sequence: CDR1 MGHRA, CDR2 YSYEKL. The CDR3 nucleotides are TGCGCCAGCAGCCAGCTTGTCAGGACGAACTATGGCTACACCTTC. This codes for CASSQLVRTNYGYTF.

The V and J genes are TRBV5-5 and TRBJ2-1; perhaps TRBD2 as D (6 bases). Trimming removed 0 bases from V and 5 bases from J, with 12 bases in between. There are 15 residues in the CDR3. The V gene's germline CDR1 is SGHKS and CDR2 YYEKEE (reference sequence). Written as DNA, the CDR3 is TGTGCCAGCAGCTTGGGGCCAGGGAGGAACAATGAGCAGTTCTTC. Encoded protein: CASSLGPGRNNEQFF.

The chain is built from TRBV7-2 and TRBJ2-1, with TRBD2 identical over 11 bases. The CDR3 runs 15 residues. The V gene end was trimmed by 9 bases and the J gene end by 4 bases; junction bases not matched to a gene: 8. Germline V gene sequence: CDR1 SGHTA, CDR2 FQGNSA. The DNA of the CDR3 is TGTGCCAGTAACCCCGGGACTAGCGGATACAATGAGCAGTTCTTC. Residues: CASNPGTSGYNEQFF.